These 15 T cell receptor beta chains were sequenced from one sample in a study of T cell repertoires in cytomegalovirus infection. In TCRdb, the reads were re-called with MiXCR into one record per CDR3 protein. The table records 200,000 to 300,000 distinct CDR3 sequences, approximately 9% of them present only once. Sequenced: PBMCs. These receptors were collected from a human donor in good health (CMV status not recorded). Some clones in this sample may be carry-over from other donors' samples.

This clonotype was observed at least ten times. V is TRBV20-1 and J is TRBJ2-5; the D is unclear. The ends were cut back, 6 bases at V and 4 bases at J, with 9 bases in the middle. CDR1 and CDR2 (germline): DFQATT, SNEGSKA (reference sequence). The CDR3 length is 11 residues. CDR3 protein: CSAQAAETQYF. CDR3 coding DNA: TGCAGTGCCCAGGCGGCAGAGACCCAGTACTTC.

Many counts were recorded for this clonotype. This chain connects TRBV28 to TRBJ1-1; no clear D gene. The CDR3 runs to 12 residues. Trimming removed 10 bases from V and 0 bases from J, with 9 bases in between. Germline CDR1 is MDHEN and CDR2 is SYDVKM. CDR3 region: CAIWDLNTEAFF. The CDR3 coding sequence is TGTGCCATCTGGGATCTGAACACTGAAGCTTTCTTT.

V gene TRBV12-3 or TRBV12-4 combines with J gene TRBJ2-1; 11 bases agree with TRBD2. The CDR3 totals 17 residues. The V gene end was trimmed by 6 bases and the J gene end by 8 bases; junction bases not matched to a gene: 15. For the CDR3, the DNA is TGTGCCAGCAGGACCGAGCGACTAGCGGGGTTGATACATGAGCAGTTCTTC. Amino acid sequence: CASRTERLAGLIHEQFF.

The sample holds many counts of this clonotype. The chain uses TRBV20-1 and TRBJ1-1, with 8 nucleotides matching TRBD1. The CDR3 has 13 residues. Per the germline V gene, CDR1 is DFQATT and CDR2 is SNEGSKA (reference sequence). V lost 6 bases, J lost 0 bases, and 3 bases stayed unmatched. As DNA, the CDR3 is TGCAGTGCGAAGGGACAGGTGAACACTGAAGCTTTCTTT. It yields the protein CSAKGQVNTEAFF.

This chain joins TRBV27 and TRBJ1-4, with a weak D call TRBD1 (6 bases). Trimming left V 5 bases short and J 8 bases short, with 18 bases between. The germline V gene has CDR1 MNHEY and CDR2 SMNVEV (reference sequence). This CDR3 has 15 amino acids. This CDR3 is CASSARDRGREKLFF. CDR3 DNA sequence: TGTGCCAGCAGTGCCCGGGACCGGGGGCGAGAAAAACTGTTTTTT.

This clonotype was seen more than once but under ten times. The J gene is TRBJ1-1, the V gene TRBV29-1, with TRBD1 matching over 7 bases. Trimming cost V 3 bases and J 8 bases; bases outside gene matches: 9. CDR3 length: 13 residues. Germline loops: CDR1 SQVTM, CDR2 ANQGSEA. This chain's CDR3 is CSVDPDRTPEAFF. In nucleotides, the CDR3 is TGCAGCGTTGATCCGGACAGGACACCCGAAGCTTTCTTT. Full variable domain (outside the CDR3, taken from reference TRBV29-1 and TRBJ1-1): SAVISQKPSRDICQRGTSLTIQCQVDSQVTMMFWYRQQPGQSLTLIATANQGSEATYESGFVIDKFPISRPNLTFSTLTVSNMSPEDSSIYLCSVDPDRTPEAFFGQGTRLTVV.

This clonotype was counted at least ten times. The chain carries TRBV9 and TRBJ2-2; D remains ambiguous. Between the trimmed V and J ends, which lost 0 bases and 0 bases, there was a span of 9 bases. Germline CDR1 reads SGDLS; CDR2 reads YYNGEE. This CDR3 comprises 16 residues. In DNA, the CDR3 is TGTGCCAGCAGCGTAGGGGGTGGTGCGAACACCGGGGAGCTGTTTTTT. This codes for CASSVGGGANTGELFF.

The rearrangement uses TRBV7-8 and TRBJ2-2, with D possibly being TRBD2 (6 bases). The CDR3 loop spans 14 amino acids. The germline CDR1 and CDR2 sequences are SGHVS and FQNEAQ. The ends were cut back, 5 bases at V and 8 bases at J, with 15 bases in the middle. CDR3 in amino acids: CASSAEAGRGELFF. CDR3 coding DNA: TGTGCCAGCAGCGCCGAGGCGGGGAGAGGGGAGCTGTTTTTT.

This clonotype has ten or more counts. This rearrangement joins TRBV7-2 to TRBJ1-6; no clear D gene. Per germline, CDR1 SGHTA and CDR2 FQGNSA. Trimming pared 5 bases from V and 0 bases from J, leaving 14 bases between. The CDR3 loop spans 17 amino acids. CDR3 sequence reads: CASSLGRTSSYNSPLHF. CDR3 sequence (DNA): TGTGCCAGCAGCCTAGGACGGACTAGCTCCTATAATTCACCCCTCCACTTT.

The sample holds many counts of this clonotype. The chain is built from TRBV7-6 and TRBJ1-4; TRBD1 agrees at 7 bases. Germline V gene lookup returns CDR1 SGHVS and CDR2 FNYEAQ. V shed 4 bases, J shed 5 bases, and the junction held 7 bases outside the gene matches. The CDR3 has 15 residues. The CDR3: CASSSNRGPNEKLFF. The CDR3 DNA is TGTGCCAGCAGCTCAAACAGGGGCCCAAATGAAAAACTGTTTTTT.

This clonotype has a count of ten or more. V and J are TRBV11-3 and TRBJ1-1; tentatively, D is TRBD1 (6 bases). Trimming pared 5 bases from V and 5 bases from J, leaving 21 bases between. CDR3 size: 16 residues. Germline CDR1 reads SGHNT; CDR2 reads YENEEA. CDR3: CASSTPQTGSGTEAFF. The CDR3 DNA reads TGTGCCAGCAGCACTCCGCAGACAGGTAGCGGGACTGAAGCTTTCTTT.

This clonotype was detected a few times. The J gene is TRBJ1-3, the V gene TRBV4-1; D perhaps matches TRBD1 (5 bases). The CDR3 length is 17 residues. The V and J ends lost 0 bases and 2 bases respectively, with 14 bases between them. Germline loops: CDR1 MGHRA, CDR2 YSYEKL. The CDR3 spells CASSQEPPGLTGNTIYF. As DNA, the CDR3 is TGCGCCAGCAGCCAAGAGCCCCCAGGGTTAACTGGAAACACCATATATTTT.

The sample holds many counts of this clonotype. The rearrangement uses TRBV7-2 and TRBJ2-5; 14 positions match TRBD2. V was pared by 5 bases and J by 5 bases, with 16 bases of the junction left unmatched. The V gene's germline CDR1 is SGHTA and CDR2 FQGNSA. There are 19 residues in the CDR3. The DNA for the CDR3 is TGTGCCAGCAGCCCTCGAGGGACTAGCGGGGGCCGGGGACGGGAGACCCAGTACTTC. This sequence encodes CASSPRGTSGGRGRETQYF.

This clonotype was observed many times. The rearrangement joins TRBV27 to TRBJ1-2; D gene ambiguous. Trimming took off 8 bases at V and 4 bases at J, with 20 bases between the two ends. This CDR3 has 15 amino acids. The V gene's germline CDR1 is MNHEY and CDR2 SMNVEV (reference sequence). CDR3 nucleotide sequence: TGTGCCAGCCAAGAGAGAGGGCTCCGCGGCTATGGCTACACCTTC. Its protein is CASQERGLRGYGYTF.

This clonotype was seen at least ten times. The chain couples TRBV20-1 to TRBJ2-3; D is perhaps TRBD2 (6 bases). This CDR3 is 14 amino acids long. The ends were cut back, 3 bases at V and 2 bases at J, with 12 bases in the middle. Looked up from germline, CDR1 is DFQATT and CDR2 is SNEGSKA (reference sequence). In DNA, the CDR3 is TGCAGTGCTAGGCGGCTAGCGCACACAGATACGCAGTATTTT. Translating gives CSARRLAHTDTQYF.